Included here is one T cell receptor (beta chain) sequence, with context. Its specificity is not known. Germline CDR1 is SQVTM and CDR2 is ANQGSEA. V dropped 1 base and J dropped 5; count of bases not matched to a gene: 9. This CDR3 has 15 amino acids. Using its own MiXCR run on the 5' RACE reads, TCRdb lists one record per CDR3 protein. The table lists 550,000 to 600,000 distinct CDR3 sequences, 20% to 25% of them singletons. This entry comes from a study of T-cell memory formation after mild COVID-19. Study observations and caveats: Clones shrinking from day 15 to 85 showed even CD4/CD8 mixes; later expanders tilted CD4+.

The origin of this receptor is an adult woman who had mild COVID-19 (a few samples of this study predate the infection). Cell type and time point are not known. The rearrangement links TRBV29-1 to TRBJ2-5; 8 bases fit TRBD1. Specimen: PBMCs or a T cell subset sorted from them (not recorded which). Here the CDR3 reads CSVEGARGRGETQYF. CDR3 nucleotide sequence: TGCAGCGTTGAAGGGGCCAGGGGGCGTGGGGAGACCCAGTACTTC.